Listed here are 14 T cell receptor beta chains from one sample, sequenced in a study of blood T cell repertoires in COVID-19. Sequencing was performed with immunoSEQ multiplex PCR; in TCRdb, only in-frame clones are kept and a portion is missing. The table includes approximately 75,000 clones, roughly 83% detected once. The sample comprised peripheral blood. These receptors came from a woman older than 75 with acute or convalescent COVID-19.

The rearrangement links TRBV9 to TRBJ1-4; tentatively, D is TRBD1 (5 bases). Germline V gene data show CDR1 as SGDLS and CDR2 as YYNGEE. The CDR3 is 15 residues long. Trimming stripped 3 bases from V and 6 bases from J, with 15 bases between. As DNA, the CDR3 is TGTGCCAGCAGCGCTGGGGGACTTCTTGATGAAAAACTGTTTTTT. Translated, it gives CASSAGGLLDEKLFF. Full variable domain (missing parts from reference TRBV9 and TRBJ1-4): DSGVTQTPKHLITATGQRVTLRCSPRSGDLSVYWYQQSLDQGLQFLIQYYNGEERAKGNILERFSAQQFPDLHSELNLSSLELGDSALYFCASSAGGLLDEKLFFGSGTQLSVL.

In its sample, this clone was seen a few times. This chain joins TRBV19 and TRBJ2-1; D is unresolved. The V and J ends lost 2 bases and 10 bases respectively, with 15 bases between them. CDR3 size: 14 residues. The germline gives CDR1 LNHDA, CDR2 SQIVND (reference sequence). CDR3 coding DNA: TGTGCCAGTAGTATACTCGGGTCCGGCAGAGAGCAGTTCTTC. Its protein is CASSILGSGREQFF.

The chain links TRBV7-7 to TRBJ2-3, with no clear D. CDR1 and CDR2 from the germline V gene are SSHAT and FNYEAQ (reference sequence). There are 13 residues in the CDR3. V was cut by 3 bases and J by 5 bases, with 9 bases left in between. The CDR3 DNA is TGTGCCAGCAGCTTGCCGGGTGGAGATACGCAGTATTTT. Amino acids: CASSLPGGDTQYF.

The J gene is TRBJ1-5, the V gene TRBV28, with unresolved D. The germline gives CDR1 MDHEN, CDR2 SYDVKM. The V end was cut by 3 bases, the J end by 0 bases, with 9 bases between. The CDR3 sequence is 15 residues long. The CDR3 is CASSFQDYSNQPQHF. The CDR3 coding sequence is TGTGCCAGCAGTTTTCAGGATTATAGCAATCAGCCCCAGCATTTT.

CDR3 sequence (DNA): TGTGCCAGCTCATCGGACAGGGTCTACAATGAGCAGTTCTTC. This translates into CASSSDRVYNEQFF. This chain links TRBV18 with TRBJ2-1, with 8 bases lining up with TRBD1. With V trimmed by 5 bases and J by 3 bases, 3 bases remained unmatched. This CDR3 has 14 residues. Germline CDR1 is KGHSH and CDR2 is LQKENI.

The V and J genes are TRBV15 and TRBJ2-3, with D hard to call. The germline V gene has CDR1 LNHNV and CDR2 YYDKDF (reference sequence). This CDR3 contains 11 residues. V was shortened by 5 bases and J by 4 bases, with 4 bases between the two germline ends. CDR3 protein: CATSSSDTQYF. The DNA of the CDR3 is TGTGCCACCAGCTCCTCAGATACGCAGTATTTT.

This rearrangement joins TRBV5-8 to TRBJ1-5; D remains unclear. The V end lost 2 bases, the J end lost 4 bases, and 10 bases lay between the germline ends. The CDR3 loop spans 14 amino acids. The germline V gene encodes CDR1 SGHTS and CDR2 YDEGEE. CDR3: CASSLRGPNQPQHF. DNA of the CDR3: TGTGCCAGCAGCTTACGAGGTCCAAATCAGCCCCAGCATTTT.

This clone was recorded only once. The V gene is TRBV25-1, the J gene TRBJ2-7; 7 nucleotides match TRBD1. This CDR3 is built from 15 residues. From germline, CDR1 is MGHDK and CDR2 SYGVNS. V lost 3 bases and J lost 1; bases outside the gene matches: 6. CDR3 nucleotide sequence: TGTGCCAGCAGTGACAGACAGGGAATTTCCTACGAGCAGTACTTC. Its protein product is CASSDRQGISYEQYF.

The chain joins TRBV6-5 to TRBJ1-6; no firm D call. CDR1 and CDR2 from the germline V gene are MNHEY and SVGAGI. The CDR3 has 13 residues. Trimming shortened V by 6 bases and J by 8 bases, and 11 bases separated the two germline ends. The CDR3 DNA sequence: TGTGCCAGCAGCGAGCACCTGGATTCACCCCTCCACTTT. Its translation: CASSEHLDSPLHF.

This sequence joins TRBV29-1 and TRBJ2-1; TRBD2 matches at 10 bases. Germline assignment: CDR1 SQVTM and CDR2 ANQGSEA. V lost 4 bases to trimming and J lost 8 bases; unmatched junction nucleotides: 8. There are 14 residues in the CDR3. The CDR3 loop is CSVVPSGRMDEQFF. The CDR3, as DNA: TGCAGCGTTGTTCCTAGCGGGAGAATGGATGAGCAGTTCTTC.

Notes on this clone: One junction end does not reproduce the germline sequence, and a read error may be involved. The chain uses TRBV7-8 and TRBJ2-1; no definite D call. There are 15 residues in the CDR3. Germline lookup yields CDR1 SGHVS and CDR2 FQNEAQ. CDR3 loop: CASNLGLSSYNEQFF. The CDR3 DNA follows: TGTGCCAGCAACTTAGGCCTTAGCTCCTACAATGAGCAGTTCTTC.

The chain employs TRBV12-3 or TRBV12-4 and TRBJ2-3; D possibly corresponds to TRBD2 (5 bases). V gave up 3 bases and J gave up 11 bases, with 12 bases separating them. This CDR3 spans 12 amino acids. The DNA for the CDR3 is TGTGCCAGCAGTTTTAAGAGGGAGCGGCAGTATTTT. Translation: CASSFKRERQYF.

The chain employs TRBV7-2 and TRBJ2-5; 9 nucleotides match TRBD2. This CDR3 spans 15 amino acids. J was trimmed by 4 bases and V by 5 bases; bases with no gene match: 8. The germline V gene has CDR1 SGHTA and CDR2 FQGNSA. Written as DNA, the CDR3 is TGTGCCAGCAGCCCCAGCGGGAGGTCGAGAGAGACCCAGTACTTC. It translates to CASSPSGRSRETQYF.

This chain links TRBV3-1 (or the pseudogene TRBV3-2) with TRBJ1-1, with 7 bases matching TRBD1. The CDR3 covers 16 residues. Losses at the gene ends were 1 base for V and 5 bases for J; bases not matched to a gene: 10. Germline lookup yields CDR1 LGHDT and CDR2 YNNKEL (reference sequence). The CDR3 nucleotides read TGTGCCAGCAGCCAAGCCTCGACAGGGTCCGGGACTGAAGCTTTCTTT. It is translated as CASSQASTGSGTEAFF.